One sample yielded the 10 T cell receptor beta chains listed below, sequenced in a study of cytotoxic CD8 clonotypes in ibrutinib-treated CLL. Sequencing was performed with immunoSEQ multiplex PCR; in TCRdb, only in-frame clones are kept and a portion is missing. The data show 50,000 to 75,000 clones, approximately 71% seen once. This specimen consisted of PBMCs, obtained after 12 months of ibrutinib treatment. These receptors all come from a human donor with chronic lymphocytic leukemia.

The V and J genes are TRBV5-1 and TRBJ2-7; possible D gene TRBD1, 6 bases. Per germline, CDR1 SGHRS and CDR2 YFSETQ. This CDR3 spans 16 amino acids. Trimming took off 2 bases at V and 4 bases at J, with 19 bases between the two ends. CDR3 in amino acids: CASSFRQDTRGYEQYF. The DNA for the CDR3 is TGCGCCAGCAGCTTCAGACAGGATACTAGGGGATACGAGCAGTACTTC.

V and J are TRBV5-5 and TRBJ1-5; D is uncertain. This CDR3 has 14 residues. Trimming left V 3 bases short and J 9 bases short, with 16 bases between. Per germline, CDR1 SGHKS and CDR2 YYEKEE (reference sequence). The CDR3 DNA follows: TGTGCCAGCAGCTCCCCGGGGAAGGATCGGCCCCAGCATTTT. It encodes CASSSPGKDRPQHF.

The chain carries TRBV19 and TRBJ2-3; TRBD1 aligns across 7 bases. This CDR3 has 14 amino acids. The germline V gene has CDR1 LNHDA and CDR2 SQIVND (reference sequence). With 7 bases clipped from V and 2 bases from J, the junction kept 6 bases outside the gene matches. The CDR3 is CASKLGQTTDTQYF. The CDR3 nucleotides read TGTGCCAGTAAGTTGGGACAGACCACAGATACGCAGTATTTT.

The rearrangement uses TRBV5-6 and TRBJ2-5; maybe TRBD2 (5 bases). The CDR3 consists of 16 residues. The germline V gene has CDR1 SGHDT and CDR2 YYEEEE. Trimming took 4 bases from V and 0 from J, leaving 16 bases between them. In DNA, the CDR3 is TGTGCCAGCAGCCCCGCCCTCACGGGGTACCAAGAGACCCAGTACTTC. This encodes CASSPALTGYQETQYF.

The table lists this clone with a count of one. This CDR3 is also generated by other DNA sequences in the sample. The chain is built from TRBV9 and TRBJ2-3, with 7 bases that match TRBD1. CDR1 SGDLS and CDR2 YYNGEE come from the germline V gene. V was clipped by 1 base and J by 0 bases; unmatched bases: 2. The CDR3 totals 15 residues. CDR3 bases: TGTGCCAGCAGCGTAACAGGGGCGAGCACAGATACGCAGTATTTT. Its protein is CASSVTGASTDTQYF.

The chain is built from TRBV5-1 and TRBJ2-5; 10 bases map to TRBD1. Germline V gene data show CDR1 as SGHRS and CDR2 as YFSETQ. V gave up 4 bases and J gave up 6 bases; unmatched junction bases: 9. This CDR3 comprises 15 residues. CDR3 protein: CASSRSDRGSQTQYF. In DNA, the CDR3 is TGCGCCAGCAGCAGATCGGACAGGGGGTCTCAGACCCAGTACTTC.

V is TRBV5-6 and J is TRBJ2-7, with 15 positions matching TRBD2. The V segment lost 4 bases and the J segment 1 base; nucleotides outside the gene matches: 3. CDR1 is SGHDT, CDR2 YYEEEE, per germline. The CDR3 covers 16 residues. The CDR3 DNA follows: TGTGCCAGCAGCCACGGACTAGCGGGAGGGTCCTACGAGCAGTACTTC. This codes for CASSHGLAGGSYEQYF. Based on the CDR3 plus reference TRBV5-6 and TRBJ2-7, the full variable domain is DAGVTQSPTHLIKTRGQQVTLRCSPKSGHDTVSWYQQALGQGPQFIFQYYEEEERQRGNFPDRFSGHQFPNYSSELNVNALLLGDSALYLCASSHGLAGGSYEQYFGPGTRLTVT.

This chain links TRBV7-2 with TRBJ2-3; 11 positions match TRBD2. The CDR3 totals 15 residues. Germline CDR1 reads SGHTA; CDR2 reads FQGNSA. The V and J ends lost 6 bases and 4 bases, in that order; junction bases with no gene match: 6. The CDR3 DNA reads TGTGCCAGCAGTTATAGCGGGAGGGTGGCAGATACGCAGTATTTT. As protein: CASSYSGRVADTQYF. The complete variable domain, with remaining parts taken from reference TRBV7-2 and TRBJ2-3, reads GAGVSQSPSNKVTEKGKDVELRCDPISGHTALYWYRQSLGQGLEFLIYFQGNSAPDKSGLPSDRFSAERTGGSVSTLTIQRTQQEDSAVYLCASSYSGRVADTQYFGPGTRLTVL.

The table lists this clone with a count of one. The V gene is TRBV18, the J gene TRBJ2-7, with TRBD2 matching over 14 bases. The CDR3 sequence is 17 residues long. V was clipped by 1 base and J by 5 bases; unmatched bases: 7. Germline CDR1 is KGHSH and CDR2 is LQKENI. CDR3 protein: CASSPLGLAGAGNEQYF. CDR3 nucleotide sequence: TGTGCCAGCTCACCACTGGGACTAGCGGGAGCGGGCAACGAGCAGTACTTC.

The chain recombines TRBV7-3 with TRBJ2-2, with 9 bases that match TRBD2. V shed 5 bases, J shed 7 bases, and the junction held 11 bases outside the gene matches. Germline V gives CDR1 SGHTA, CDR2 FQGTGA. The CDR3 has 16 residues. As DNA, the CDR3 is TGTGCCAGCAGCACCGGGGGTAGCGGGAGTGTCGGGGAGCTGTTTTTT. This translates into CASSTGGSGSVGELFF.